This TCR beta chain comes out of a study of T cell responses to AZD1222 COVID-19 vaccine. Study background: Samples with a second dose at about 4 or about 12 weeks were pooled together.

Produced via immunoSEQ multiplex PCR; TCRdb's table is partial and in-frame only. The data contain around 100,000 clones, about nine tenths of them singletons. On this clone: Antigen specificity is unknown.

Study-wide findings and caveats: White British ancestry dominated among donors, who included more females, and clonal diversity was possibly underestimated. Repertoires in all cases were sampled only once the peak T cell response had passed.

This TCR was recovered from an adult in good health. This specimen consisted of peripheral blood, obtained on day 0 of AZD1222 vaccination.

The CDR3: CASSSGLDTGELFF. CDR3 nucleotide sequence: TGTGCCAGCAGCTCTGGACTAGACACCGGGGAGCTGTTTTTT. The V gene is TRBV7-2, the J gene TRBJ2-2; 7 nucleotides match TRBD2. V lost 4 bases, J lost 3 bases, and 2 bases stayed unmatched. Germline lookup yields CDR1 SGHTA and CDR2 FQGNSA. This CDR3 has 14 amino acids. The full variable domain, completed using reference TRBV7-2 and TRBJ2-2, is GAGVSQSPSNKVTEKGKDVELRCDPISGHTALYWYRQSLGQGLEFLIYFQGNSAPDKSGLPSDRFSAERTGGSVSTLTIQRTQQEDSAVYLCASSSGLDTGELFFGEGSRLTVL.